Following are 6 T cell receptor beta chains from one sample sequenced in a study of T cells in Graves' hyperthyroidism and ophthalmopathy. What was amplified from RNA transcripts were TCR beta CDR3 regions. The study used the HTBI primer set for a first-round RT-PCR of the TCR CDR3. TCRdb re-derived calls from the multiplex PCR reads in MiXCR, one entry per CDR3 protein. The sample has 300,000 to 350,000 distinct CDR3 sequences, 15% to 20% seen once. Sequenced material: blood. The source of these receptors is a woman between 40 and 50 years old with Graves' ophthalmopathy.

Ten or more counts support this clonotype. In nucleotides, the CDR3 is TGTGCCAGTGGACAGGGGAACTATGGCTACACCTTC. Its translation is CASGQGNYGYTF. The chain joins TRBV19 to TRBJ1-2; 9 positions match TRBD1. Germline trimming cut 8 bases from V and 2 bases from J; bases unmatched to any gene: 0. CDR1 is LNHDA, CDR2 SQIVND, per germline (reference sequence). The CDR3 runs to 12 residues.

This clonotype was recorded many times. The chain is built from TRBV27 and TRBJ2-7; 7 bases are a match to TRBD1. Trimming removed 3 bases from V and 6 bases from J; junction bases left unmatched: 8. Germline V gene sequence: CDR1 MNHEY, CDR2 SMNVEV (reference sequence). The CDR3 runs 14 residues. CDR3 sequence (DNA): TGTGCCAGCAGTTTCCGACAGGGTTCCCGCGAGCAGTACTTC. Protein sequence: CASSFRQGSREQYF.

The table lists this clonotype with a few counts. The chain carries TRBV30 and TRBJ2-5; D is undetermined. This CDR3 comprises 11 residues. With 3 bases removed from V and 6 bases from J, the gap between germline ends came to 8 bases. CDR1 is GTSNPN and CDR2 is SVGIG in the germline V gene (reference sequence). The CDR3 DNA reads TGTGCCTGGAGATCACTACAGACCCAGTACTTC. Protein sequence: CAWRSLQTQYF.

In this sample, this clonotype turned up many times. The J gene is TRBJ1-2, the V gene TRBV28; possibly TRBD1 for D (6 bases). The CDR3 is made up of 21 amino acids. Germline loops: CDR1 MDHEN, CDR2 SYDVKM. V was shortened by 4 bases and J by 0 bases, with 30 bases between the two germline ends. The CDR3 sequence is CASSSFALSGKKEGANYGYTF. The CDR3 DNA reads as TGTGCCAGCAGTTCCTTCGCGCTCTCGGGGAAAAAAGAGGGGGCTAACTATGGCTACACCTTC.

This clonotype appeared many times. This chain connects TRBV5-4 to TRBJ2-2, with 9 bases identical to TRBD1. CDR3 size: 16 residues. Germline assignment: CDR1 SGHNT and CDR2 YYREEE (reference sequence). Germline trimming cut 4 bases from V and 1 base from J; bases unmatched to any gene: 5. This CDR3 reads CASSTGTGMNTGELFF. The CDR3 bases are TGTGCCAGCAGCACTGGGACAGGGATGAACACCGGGGAGCTGTTTTTT.

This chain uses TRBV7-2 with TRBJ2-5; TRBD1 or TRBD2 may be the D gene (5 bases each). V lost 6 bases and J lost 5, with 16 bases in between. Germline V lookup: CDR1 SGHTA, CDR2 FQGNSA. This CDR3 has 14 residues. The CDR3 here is CASRQDGGVETQYF. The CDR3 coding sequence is TGTGCCAGCAGGCAAGATGGGGGTGTCGAGACCCAGTACTTC.